Following are 5 T cell receptor beta chains from one sample sequenced in a study of T cell responses to AZD1222 COVID-19 vaccine. Libraries were prepared by immunoSEQ multiplex PCR; TCRdb keeps only in-frame clonotypes and omits some of them. Altogether more than 90,000 clones are present, roughly 84% being singletons, with the ten largest covering approximately 15%. Here the sequenced sample was peripheral blood, taken 28 days after the second AZD1222 dose. Source of these receptors: an adult who received the AZD1222 COVID-19 vaccine.

This clone was detected only once. The V and J genes are TRBV20-1 and TRBJ1-1; perhaps TRBD1 as D (5 bases). Trimming cost V 3 bases and J 1 base, with 9 bases left between them. The CDR3 covers 13 residues. Germline V lookup: CDR1 DFQATT, CDR2 SNEGSKA (reference sequence). As DNA, the CDR3 is TGCAGTGCTAGTCTCCAGGGGAACACTGAAGCTTTCTTT. This gives the protein CSASLQGNTEAFF.

V and J are TRBV14 and TRBJ1-4, with D possibly TRBD1 on 6 matching bases. Germline values: CDR1 SGHDN, CDR2 FVKESK. There are 15 residues in the CDR3. V lost 5 bases and J 7 bases, leaving 17 bases between the germline ends. CDR3 nucleotide sequence: TGTGCCAGCAGCGCCGACAGGAATGGCGCTGAAAAACTGTTTTTT. This sequence encodes CASSADRNGAEKLFF.

The V and J genes are TRBV7-3 and TRBJ1-3; no reliable D call. This CDR3 has 13 residues. The V gene lost 5 bases and the J gene lost 4 bases, with 9 bases spanning the gap. The germline gives CDR1 SGHTA, CDR2 FQGTGA. Written as DNA, the CDR3 is TGTGCCAGCAGCGACCCTGCCGGAAACACCATATATTTT. Its protein is CASSDPAGNTIYF. Looking up the rest from reference TRBV7-3 and TRBJ1-3 gives the full variable domain: GAGVSQTPSNKVTEKGKYVELRCDPISGHTALYWYRQSLGQGPEFLIYFQGTGAADDSGLPNDRFFAVRPEGSVSTLKIQRTERGDSAVYLCASSDPAGNTIYFGEGSWLTVV.

V usage is TRBV12-3 or TRBV12-4 and J usage is TRBJ2-7; TRBD1 matches 11 bases. The CDR3 runs to 13 residues. V lost 6 bases, J lost 7 bases, and 5 bases stayed unmatched. The DNA for the CDR3 is TGTGCCAGCAGGGACAGGGGGCTAGGGGAGCAGTACTTC. As protein: CASRDRGLGEQYF.

The CDR3 nucleotides are TGTGCCAGTAGCCTAGCGGGGGTCACAGATACGCAGTATTTT. Translation gives CASSLAGVTDTQYF. The gene calls are TRBV19 and TRBJ2-3, with 10 bases aligning to TRBD2. The V gene's germline CDR1 is LNHDA and CDR2 SQIVND (reference sequence). V dropped 6 bases and J dropped 2; count of bases not matched to a gene: 2. The CDR3 sequence is 14 residues long. The variable domain in full, with the rest retrieved from reference TRBV19 and TRBJ2-3, is DGGITQSPKYLFRKEGQNVTLSCEQNLNHDAMYWYRQDPGQGLRLIYYSQIVNDFQKGDIAEGYSVSREKKESFPLTVTSAQKNPTAFYLCASSLAGVTDTQYFGPGTRLTVL.